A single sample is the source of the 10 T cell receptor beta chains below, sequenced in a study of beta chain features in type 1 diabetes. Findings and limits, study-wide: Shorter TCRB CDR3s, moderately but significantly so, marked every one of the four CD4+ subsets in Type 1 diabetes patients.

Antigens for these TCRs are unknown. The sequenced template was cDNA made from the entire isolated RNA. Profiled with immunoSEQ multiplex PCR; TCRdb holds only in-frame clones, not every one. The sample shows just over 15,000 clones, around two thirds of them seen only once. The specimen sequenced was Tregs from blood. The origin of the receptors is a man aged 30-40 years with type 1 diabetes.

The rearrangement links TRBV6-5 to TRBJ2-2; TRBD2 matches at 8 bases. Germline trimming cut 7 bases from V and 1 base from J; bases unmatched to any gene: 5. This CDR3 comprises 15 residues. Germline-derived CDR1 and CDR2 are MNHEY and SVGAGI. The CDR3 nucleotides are TGTGCCAGCAAAGTAGCGGGGTTGAACACCGGGGAGCTGTTTTTT. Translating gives CASKVAGLNTGELFF.

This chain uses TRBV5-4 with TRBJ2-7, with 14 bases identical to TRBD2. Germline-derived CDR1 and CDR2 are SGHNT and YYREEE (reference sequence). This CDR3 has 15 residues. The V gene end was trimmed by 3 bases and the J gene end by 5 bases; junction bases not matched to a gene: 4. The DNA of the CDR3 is TGTGCCAGCAGCTCCGGGACTAGCGGGAGACACGAGCAGTACTTC. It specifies CASSSGTSGRHEQYF.

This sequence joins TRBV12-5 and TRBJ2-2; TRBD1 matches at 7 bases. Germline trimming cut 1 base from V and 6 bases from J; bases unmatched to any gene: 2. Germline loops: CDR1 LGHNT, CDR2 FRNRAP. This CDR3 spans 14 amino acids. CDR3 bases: TGTGCTAGTGGTTTGGGACAGGGACCCGGGGAGCTGTTTTTT. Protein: CASGLGQGPGELFF. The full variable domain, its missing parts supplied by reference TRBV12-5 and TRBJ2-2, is DARVTQTPRHKVTEMGQEVTMRCQPILGHNTVFWYRQTMMQGLELLAYFRNRAPLDDSGMPKDRFSAEMPDATLATLKIQPSEPRDSAVYFCASGLGQGPGELFFGEGSRLTVL.

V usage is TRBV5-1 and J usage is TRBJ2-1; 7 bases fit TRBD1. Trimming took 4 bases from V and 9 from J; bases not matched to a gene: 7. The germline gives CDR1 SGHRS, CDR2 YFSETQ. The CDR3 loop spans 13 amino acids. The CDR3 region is CASSPTGNGEQFF. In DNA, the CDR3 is TGCGCCAGCAGCCCGACAGGGAACGGTGAGCAGTTCTTC.

This CDR3 reads CAISESNRGGTEAFF. In nucleotides, the CDR3 is TGTGCCATCAGTGAGTCGAACAGGGGTGGGACTGAAGCTTTCTTT. V and J are TRBV10-3 and TRBJ1-1, with 7 bases lining up with TRBD1. This CDR3 has 15 residues. Germline CDR1 is ENHRY and CDR2 is SYGVKD. Trimming at V came to 0 bases and at J to 5 bases, leaving 6 bases not matched to a gene.

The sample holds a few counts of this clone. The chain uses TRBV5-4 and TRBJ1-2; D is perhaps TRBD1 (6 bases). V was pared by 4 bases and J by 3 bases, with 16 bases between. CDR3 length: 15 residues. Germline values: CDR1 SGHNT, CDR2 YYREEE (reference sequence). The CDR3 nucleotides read TGTGCCAGCAGCGGGGGTTGGGGGCTAGACTATGGCTACACCTTC. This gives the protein CASSGGWGLDYGYTF.

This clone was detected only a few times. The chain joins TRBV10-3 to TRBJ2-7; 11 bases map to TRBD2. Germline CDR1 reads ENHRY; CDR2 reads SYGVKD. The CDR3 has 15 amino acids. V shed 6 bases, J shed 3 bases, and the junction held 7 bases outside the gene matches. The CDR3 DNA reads TGTGCCATCAGGAGGACTAGCGGGTTGGACTACGAGCAGTACTTC. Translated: CAIRRTSGLDYEQYF.

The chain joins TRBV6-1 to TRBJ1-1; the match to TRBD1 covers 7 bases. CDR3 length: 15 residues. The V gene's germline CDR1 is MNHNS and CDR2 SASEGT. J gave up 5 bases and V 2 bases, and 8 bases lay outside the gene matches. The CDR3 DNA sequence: TGTGCCAGCAGTGAACTGAGGGGGCGGGATACTGAAGCTTTCTTT. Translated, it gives CASSELRGRDTEAFF.

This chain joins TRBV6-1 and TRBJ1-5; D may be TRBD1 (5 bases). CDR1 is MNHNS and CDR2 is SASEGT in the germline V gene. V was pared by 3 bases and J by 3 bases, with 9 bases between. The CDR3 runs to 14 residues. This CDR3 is CASSDPGLNQPQHF. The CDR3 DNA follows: TGTGCCAGCAGTGACCCGGGACTCAATCAGCCCCAGCATTTT.

The CDR3 here is CASTGLVYGYTF. For the CDR3, the DNA is TGTGCCAGTACAGGGCTGGTCTATGGCTACACCTTC. The rearrangement joins TRBV19 to TRBJ1-2; possibly TRBD1 for D (5 bases). CDR3 length: 12 residues. CDR1 is LNHDA and CDR2 is SQIVND in the germline V gene (reference sequence). V gave up 7 bases and J gave up 4 bases, with 10 bases separating them.